This T cell receptor beta chain was recorded in a study of neurological immune-mediated disorders (dated by TCRdb to between 2018 and 2021). A note on the overall study: Peripheral blood TCR-beta repertoires from patients with HTLV-I-associated myelopathy (HAM/TSP), patients with multiple sclerosis, and healthy controls were compared in the study using UMI-based sequencing. Alongside PBMC samples, the set of approximately 100 TCR-beta libraries contained longitudinal samples, technical triplicates, and paired CD4+ and CD8+ T-cell subsets that had been sorted. The cohort included about 70 subjects: roughly 15 with HAM/TSP, about 35 with multiple sclerosis, and 20 or so healthy controls.

This clonotype has ten or more counts. Its cognate antigen has yet to be identified. No base quality values were provided; no much bigger clone lies one nucleotide off. Healthy controls were blood bank volunteers in Maryland, USA. For the unsorted PBMC libraries, 2 million PBMCs were stored in RNAlater at -80 degrees C until RNA extraction and were used to generate the libraries. Peripheral blood underwent Ficoll-Hypaque density gradient centrifugation to isolate PBMCs, which were then cryopreserved in liquid nitrogen. What the work shows at the level of the full study, not this receptor alone: TCR clonal expansion was highest in HAM/TSP patients and lowest in MS patients, with MS patients falling below even healthy controls. Across subjects, expanded clones never shared an identical CDR3 amino acid sequence, which suggests that the TCR-beta repertoires in every group were private.

To synthesize cDNA, template-switch 5'RACE was performed with a primer carrying a 10-nucleotide random unique molecular identifier so that each TCR transcript was tagged. Every sequencing run yielded over 190 million TCR-beta sequences covering 15-18 subjects. The RNeasy kit was used to extract total RNA. TCR-beta VDJ regions were amplified with primers for the TCR constant region and the 5'RACE anchor, using the KAPA Real-time Library Amplification kit. Sample indexes and Illumina adaptors were added in a first PCR, and a second PCR then increased library yield. After Ampure bead purification, the roughly 650 bp TCR product was size-selected on a 2% E-gel SizeSelection system. Before pooling, library quality was assessed on a Bioanalyzer, concentration was determined with Qubit, and library quantification was performed with the Kapa Library Quantification kit. Libraries were sequenced paired-end 2 x 150 bp on an Illumina HiSeq 2500. To increase sequence diversity, roughly 23-30% phiX was spiked into each library pool. Under the source paper's analysis protocol: Quality-filtered reads were processed with the UMI-based MiGEC pipeline, and over 80% of raw TCR sequences were removed by the MiGEC pipeline during error correction. IMGT germline references were used for aligning VDJ genes, and each clonotype was defined as a unique CDR3 amino acid sequence together with its V-J genes. VDJtools evaluated clonal expansion, Shannon diversity and CDR3 relatedness (CalcPairwiseDistances, ClusterSamples); CLCbio workbench built phylogenetic trees. Clones with at least 8 unique UMIs were defined as expanded, with this threshold being based on coefficient-of-variation modelling across technical triplicates. In-frame beta chains were kept once TCRdb had trimmed the public reads at Q25 with fastp and called clones with MiXCR. Every entry covers one CDR3 protein and lists the most common genes and DNA from its rows. These V and J calls derive from TCRdb rather than the authors' analysis. Within this sample are tens of thousands of distinct CDR3 sequences, with 10% of them counted one time only. The biggest ten clones account for 1.8% of the sample.

The receptor was isolated from a man in his forties or fifties in good health. The sample was PBMCs.

The DNA is as follows: TGTGCCAGCAGCCCGTCCGGGGGAAACTACGAGCAGTACTTC. Translated, this gives CASSPSGGNYEQYF. The rearrangement joined TRBV3-1 to TRBJ2-7; tentative D gene TRBD2, with 6 bases matching. V is clipped by 4 bases and J by 3 bases, and the sequence between their germline boundaries is 13 bases long. The CDR3 has 14 amino acids, counting the end cysteine and phenylalanine. The only DNA kept is the CDR3, 42 bases in frame from the first base. For CDR1 and CDR2, the germline V gene (reference sequence) lists LGHDT and YNNKEL.